Presented here are 20 T cell receptor beta chains from one specimen sequenced in a study of blood T cell repertoires in COVID-19. Only in-frame clones appear in the TCRdb table, and some are missing; sequencing was by immunoSEQ multiplex PCR. Of roughly 280,000 clones in the sample, 85% to 90% were seen once. The sequencing sample was made of PBMCs or T cells enriched from blood (not recorded which). Source of these receptors: a woman in her thirties with acute COVID-19.

This chain connects TRBV2 to TRBJ1-3; D unresolved. This CDR3 contains 12 residues. The germline gives CDR1 SNHLY, CDR2 FYNNEI. Trimming removed 9 bases from V and 1 base from J, with 7 bases in between. The CDR3 sequence: CASLQSGNTIYF. DNA for the CDR3: TGTGCCAGTCTCCAGTCTGGAAACACCATATATTTT.

The genes are TRBV7-9 and TRBJ2-7, with D perhaps TRBD2 (5 bases). The CDR3 is made up of 15 amino acids. The ends were cut back, 4 bases at V and 3 bases at J, with 16 bases in the middle. Germline V gene sequence: CDR1 SEHNR, CDR2 FQNEAQ (reference sequence). CDR3 protein: CASSYIQDGDYEQYF. The CDR3 region has the DNA TGTGCCAGCAGCTACATTCAGGACGGGGACTACGAGCAGTACTTC.

The chain couples TRBV6-5 to TRBJ2-1, with no clear D. The CDR3 loop spans 12 amino acids. V gave up 4 bases and J gave up 8 bases, with 9 bases separating them. Looked up from germline, CDR1 is MNHEY and CDR2 is SVGAGI. CDR3 sequence reads: CASSSAIDEQFF. The CDR3 DNA is TGTGCCAGCAGTTCCGCTATTGATGAGCAGTTCTTC.

This clone has more than one count but fewer than ten. This chain connects TRBV28 to TRBJ2-7, with D uncertain. Trimming shortened V by 6 bases and J by 0 bases, and 3 bases separated the two germline ends. Germline CDR1 is MDHEN and CDR2 is SYDVKM. The CDR3 extends over 11 amino acids. This CDR3 is CASSYSYEQYF. CDR3 in DNA: TGTGCCAGCAGCTACTCCTACGAGCAGTACTTC. Together with reference TRBV28 and TRBJ2-7, the CDR3 gives the full variable domain: DVKVTQSSRYLVKRTGEKVFLECVQDMDHENMFWYRQDPGLGLRLIYFSYDVKMKEKGDIPEGYSVSREKKERFSLILESASTNQTSMYLCASSYSYEQYFGPGTRLTVT.

V is TRBV6-4 and J is TRBJ1-2; 10 nucleotides agree with TRBD1. Germline V gives CDR1 MRHNA, CDR2 SNTAGT. This CDR3 spans 16 amino acids. Losses at the gene ends were 0 bases for V and 4 bases for J; bases not matched to a gene: 5. CDR3 amino acids: CASSDSGQGPFYGYTF. Written as DNA, the CDR3 is TGTGCCAGCAGTGACTCGGGACAGGGGCCCTTCTATGGCTACACCTTC.

This rearrangement joins TRBV30 to TRBJ1-3; a weak D match, TRBD1 (6 bases). The V end lost 4 bases, the J end lost 1 base, and 14 bases lay between the germline ends. This CDR3 is built from 15 residues. Germline values: CDR1 GTSNPN, CDR2 SVGIG (reference sequence). The CDR3: CAWILQGYSGNTIYF. The CDR3 nucleotides are TGTGCCTGGATACTCCAGGGGTATTCTGGAAACACCATATATTTT. Full variable domain (outside the CDR3, taken from reference TRBV30 and TRBJ1-3): SQTIHQWPATLVQPVGSPLSLECTVEGTSNPNLYWYRQAAGRGLQLLFYSVGIGQISSEVPQNLSASRPQDRQFILSSKKLLLSDSGFYLCAWILQGYSGNTIYFGEGSWLTVV.

V is TRBV28 and J is TRBJ1-1; a weak D match, TRBD1 (6 bases). From germline, CDR1 is MDHEN and CDR2 SYDVKM. The CDR3 runs 17 residues. The V end was cut by 5 bases, the J end by 4 bases, with 23 bases between. The CDR3 nucleotides read TGTGCCAGCAGTCCCCCCGGGCGGGGGCAATTAGGCACTGAAGCTTTCTTT. Residues: CASSPPGRGQLGTEAFF.

The genes are TRBV11-2 and TRBJ2-5; D is possibly TRBD1 (7 bases). Germline V gene lookup returns CDR1 SGHAT and CDR2 FQNNGV. Trimming removed 5 bases from V and 2 bases from J, with 15 bases in between. The CDR3 spans 15 residues. CDR3 loop: CASSAGTVWQETQYF. Written as DNA, the CDR3 is TGTGCCAGCAGCGCGGGGACAGTTTGGCAAGAGACCCAGTACTTC.

This clone has a single count. The chain carries TRBV5-6 and TRBJ2-5; TRBD2 matches at 8 bases. This CDR3 contains 15 residues. Germline V CDR1 and CDR2: SGHDT, YYEEEE. V was pared by 4 bases and J by 4 bases, with 9 bases of the junction left unmatched. The CDR3 spells CASSAGRTSIETQYF. CDR3 coding DNA: TGTGCCAGCAGCGCTGGCAGGACTAGCATAGAGACCCAGTACTTC.

The chain combines TRBV5-1 with TRBJ2-7; TRBD1 matches 7 bases. The CDR3 is made up of 18 amino acids. J gave up 5 bases and V 7 bases, and 24 bases lay outside the gene matches. In germline, CDR1 is SGHRS, CDR2 YFSETQ. Here the CDR3 reads CASRLPTGTYGIKNEQYF. The CDR3 DNA is TGCGCCAGCCGCCTCCCGACAGGGACGTACGGGATAAAAAACGAGCAGTACTTC.

This clone appeared once. This rearrangement joins TRBV30 to TRBJ2-7; TRBD2 aligns across 8 bases. Per the germline V gene, CDR1 is GTSNPN and CDR2 is SVGIG (reference sequence). The trim removed 4 bases at V and 10 bases at J, leaving 15 bases unmatched. The CDR3 contains 14 residues. CDR3 DNA sequence: TGTGCCTGGAATAGCGGGGCAGGGCGCCGGGAACAGTACTTC. Encoded protein: CAWNSGAGRREQYF.

The rearrangement joins TRBV21-1 to TRBJ2-4; whether TRBD2, the table's D call, matches the DNA was not checked. TRBV21-1 is an annotated pseudogene. The CDR3 sequence is 20 residues long. The CDR3 is CASSKVVGVLAVRAKNIQYF. The CDR3, as DNA: TGTGCCAGCAGCAAAGTAGTGGGGGTCCTAGCGGTCCGAGCCAAAAACATTCAGTACTTC.

J is TRBJ1-1 and V is TRBV4-1; TRBD1 agrees at 9 bases. Per germline, CDR1 MGHRA and CDR2 YSYEKL. The CDR3 is 16 residues long. The J segment lost 2 bases and the V segment lost 2 bases, leaving 6 bases of the junction unmatched. The CDR3 DNA reads as TGCGCCAGCAGCCAACTCTCGGGACAGGGTAACACTGAAGCTTTCTTT. Translated: CASSQLSGQGNTEAFF.

V usage is TRBV4-2 and J usage is TRBJ1-6; TRBD1 is a possible D gene (6 bases). This CDR3 has 15 amino acids. The germline CDR1 and CDR2 sequences are LGHNA and YNFKEQ. V was pared by 0 bases and J by 8 bases, with 11 bases between. DNA for the CDR3: TGTGCCAGCAGCCAAGAATGGACAGTCGATTCACCCCTCCACTTT. Amino acids: CASSQEWTVDSPLHF.

The V gene is TRBV30, the J gene TRBJ1-1, with no clear D. This CDR3 region has 12 residues. CDR1 GTSNPN and CDR2 SVGIG come from the germline V gene (reference sequence). Trimming cost V 3 bases and J 4 bases, with 9 bases left between them. Written as DNA, the CDR3 is TGTGCCTGGAGCGGAGGGTTCACTGAAGCTTTCTTT. Protein product: CAWSGGFTEAFF.

The table lists this clone with many counts. This rearrangement joins TRBV4-2 to TRBJ2-2, with D possibly matching TRBD1 (6 bases). V was cut by 3 bases and J by 0 bases, with 11 bases left in between. CDR3 length equals 16 residues. CDR1 is LGHNA, CDR2 YNFKEQ, per germline. CDR3 sequence reads: CASSQPGEPNTGELFF. In DNA form, the CDR3 reads TGTGCCAGCAGCCAGCCAGGGGAACCGAACACCGGGGAGCTGTTTTTT.

This clone has only one observation. The V call is TRBV27, the J call TRBJ2-7; a weak D match, TRBD2 (5 bases). This CDR3 is 13 amino acids long. Looked up from germline, CDR1 is MNHEY and CDR2 is SMNVEV (reference sequence). V was clipped by 5 bases and J by 3 bases, with 11 bases between them. The CDR3 bases are TGTGCCAGCAGTCCGTTTCGGGACTACGAGCAGTACTTC. This translates into CASSPFRDYEQYF.

The chain employs TRBV7-9 and TRBJ1-2; D gene ambiguous. V lost 1 base, J lost 4 bases, and 13 bases lay in between. Looked up from germline, CDR1 is SEHNR and CDR2 is FQNEAQ (reference sequence). This CDR3 region has 15 residues. This CDR3 reads CASSLGQSGTYGYTF. CDR3 DNA sequence: TGTGCCAGCAGCTTAGGCCAAAGCGGAACCTATGGCTACACCTTC.

This chain joins TRBV5-8 and TRBJ1-1; D might be TRBD1 (6 bases). Germline V gives CDR1 SGHTS, CDR2 YDEGEE. The CDR3 length is 15 residues. The V end lost 2 bases, the J end lost 1 base, and 12 bases lay between the germline ends. The CDR3 DNA is TGTGCCAGCAGCTTTATTGAGACAGGGAACACTGAAGCTTTCTTT. This codes for CASSFIETGNTEAFF. The complete variable domain, with remaining parts taken from reference TRBV5-8 and TRBJ1-1, reads EAGVTQSPTHLIKTRGQQATLRCSPISGHTSVYWYQQALGLGLQFLLWYDEGEERNRGNFPPRFSGRQFPNYSSELNVNALELEDSALYLCASSFIETGNTEAFFGQGTRLTVV.

V usage is TRBV14 and J usage is TRBJ1-6; D gene ambiguous. CDR3 size: 14 residues. V was clipped by 1 base and J by 4 bases, with 5 bases between them. Germline V gene sequence: CDR1 SGHDN, CDR2 FVKESK. The CDR3: CASSQAGYNSPLHF. For the CDR3, the DNA is TGTGCCAGCAGCCAAGCAGGATATAATTCACCCCTCCACTTT.